Reported below is one T cell receptor (beta chain). Germline loops: CDR1 LNHDA, CDR2 SQIVND (reference sequence). The ends were cut back, 8 bases at V and 0 bases at J, with 11 bases in the middle. This CDR3 has 14 amino acids. This sample was taken from a study of blood T cell repertoires in COVID-19. For the study at large: Some COVID-19 samples were acute and others convalescent; all came from the United States, Italy and Spain. T cells, B-cell-depleted T cells, or PBMCs provided the cDNA or gDNA that served as material.

Per the original methods: By means of reference gene primer amplification, nucleated cell counts were estimated. TCRdb keeps only in-frame clones here, not all; method: immunoSEQ multiplex PCR. V, J and clone size are those of that table, while D and trimming were read from the DNA. The sample includes some 37,000 clones, around 90% seen only once; the top ten take more than 7%. The chain carries TRBV19 and TRBJ2-1; TRBD2 is a possible D gene (5 bases). Sequencing was done on a sample of peripheral blood. This TCR came from a woman in her seventies with acute or convalescent COVID-19. The CDR3 DNA is TGTGCCAGTGGTAGGAGCGGCTCCTACAATGAGCAGTTCTTC. Its translation is CASGRSGSYNEQFF.